The sample holds many counts of the clone carrying this T cell receptor beta chain. Its antigen is currently unknown. Individuals with alopecia areata gave both lesional scalp punch biopsies and peripheral blood for collection. Sorted out of PBMCs were CD4+ T cells and CD8+ T cells. Sequencing used cDNA as its template, made by extracting RNA and reverse transcribing it. Data came from immunoSEQ multiplex PCR; TCRdb stores just in-frame clones and leaves some out. The sample includes roughly 150,000 clones, around 50% of them seen just once. This sample was taken from a study of CD8+ T cells in alopecia areata. Study at large: Treated patients were given oral tofacitinib, which was dosed at 5 to 10 mg twice daily. Study-level results: Lesional tissue from the scalp (especially in alopecia totalis/universalis) showed higher clonality than normal scalp.

Trimming removed 7 bases from V and 6 bases from J, with 13 bases in between. The length of the CDR3 is 13 residues. The germline V gene has CDR1 SEHNR and CDR2 FQNEAQ (reference sequence). The sequence derives from a human donor with alopecia areata. V usage is TRBV7-9 and J usage is TRBJ2-1; D is tentatively TRBD1 or TRBD2 (5 bases each). Here the sequenced sample was CD4+ T cells sorted from blood, taken at week 0. Here the CDR3 reads CASIGRGVNEQFF. The CDR3 bases are TGTGCCAGCATCGGAAGAGGGGTCAATGAGCAGTTCTTC.